The entry that follows covers one TCR beta chain sequence. This clonotype was counted at least ten times. Its antigen remains undetermined. One base away there is no much larger clone; base qualities are not given. This record belongs to a study of neurological immune-mediated disorders (dated by TCRdb to between 2019 and 2020). Regarding the complete study: Using UMI-based sequencing, the study compared peripheral blood TCR-beta repertoires from patients with HTLV-I-associated myelopathy (HAM/TSP), patients with multiple sclerosis, and healthy controls. The 100 to 110 TCR-beta libraries covered PBMC samples along with longitudinal samples, technical triplicates, and paired sorted CD4+ and CD8+ T-cell subsets. The cohort included approximately 68 subjects: around 15 with HAM/TSP, some 35 with multiple sclerosis, and some 20 healthy controls. General findings and caveats noted by the study authors: Expanded clones from different subjects shared no identical CDR3 amino acid sequences, which suggests that TCR-beta repertoires were private in all groups. TCR clonal expansion was highest in HAM/TSP patients and lowest in MS patients, with MS patients falling below even healthy controls.

Libraries from unsorted PBMCs were made from 2 million PBMCs kept in RNAlater at -80 degrees C until RNA extraction. Peripheral blood was subjected to Ficoll-Hypaque density gradient centrifugation to isolate PBMCs, which were then cryopreserved in liquid nitrogen. cDNA was synthesized by template-switch 5'RACE using a primer carrying a 10-nucleotide random unique molecular identifier by which each TCR transcript was tagged. Every sequencing run covered 15-18 subjects and yielded more than 200 million TCR-beta sequences. The RNeasy kit was used for extraction of total RNA. TCR-beta VDJ regions were amplified with primers for the TCR constant region and the 5'RACE anchor, using the KAPA Real-time Library Amplification kit. Sample indexes and Illumina adaptors were added in a first PCR, and a second PCR then increased library yield. The roughly 650 bp TCR product was size-selected on a 2% E-gel SizeSelection system after Ampure bead purification. Before pooling, library quality was checked on a Bioanalyzer, concentration was measured with Qubit, and libraries were quantified with the Kapa Library Quantification kit. Paired-end 2 x 150 bp sequencing of the libraries was performed on an Illumina HiSeq 2500. To increase sequence diversity, roughly 24-32% phiX was spiked into each library pool. The study's own analysis went as follows. The quality-filtered reads were processed with the UMI-based MiGEC pipeline, whose error correction step removed more than 80% of the raw TCR sequences. VDJ genes were aligned to IMGT germline references, and each clonotype was defined by a unique CDR3 amino acid sequence together with V-J genes. Clonal expansion, Shannon diversity and CDR3 relatedness were evaluated with VDJtools (CalcPairwiseDistances, ClusterSamples), while phylogenetic trees were built in CLCbio workbench. A clone was classed as expanded if it had 8 or more unique UMIs, a cutoff based on coefficient-of-variation modelling across technical triplicates. The raw public reads went through TCRdb reprocessing: fastp at Q25, MiXCR clone calling, in-frame beta chains kept. Each CDR3 protein gets just one entry, which takes the most common genes and DNA from the rows behind it. These V and J calls are TCRdb output, not the study's own analysis. Present in this sample are about 59,000 distinct CDR3 sequences, 10% to 15% of which were seen just once. The top ten hold around a tenth of the sample.

For CDR1 and CDR2, the germline V gene (reference sequence) lists SEHNR and FQNEAQ. V is trimmed back by 5 bases and J by 0 bases, and the junction contains 15 bases that no gene match accounts for. Inclusive of the bounding cysteine and phenylalanine, the CDR3 is 20 residues long. Only the CDR3 portion is preserved as DNA: 60 bases, with reading frame beginning at the first base. The origin of this receptor is a woman between 55 and 75 years old with HTLV-1-associated myelopathy (HAM/TSP). The sequencing input was PBMCs. The chain employs TRBV7-9 and TRBJ1-5; TRBD1 lines up with 11 middle nucleotides. The CDR3 sequence is CASSPQIGQGADTSNQPQHF. The sequenced DNA: TGTGCCAGCAGCCCTCAAATCGGACAGGGGGCTGATACTAGCAATCAGCCCCAGCATTTT. With the portions outside the CDR3 filled from the reference TRBV7-9 and TRBJ1-5 genes, the complete variable region becomes DTGVSQNPRHKITKRGQNVTFRCDPISEHNRLYWYRQTLGQGPEFLTYFQNEAQLEKSRLLSDRFSAERPKGSFSTLEIQRTEQGDSAMYLCASSPQIGQGADTSNQPQHFGDGTRLSIL.